The 20 T cell receptor beta chains below were found in one sample sequenced in a study of T cells in Graves' hyperthyroidism and ophthalmopathy. TCR beta CDR3 region amplification was performed from RNA transcripts. The HTBI primer set drove a first-round RT-PCR of the TCR CDR3. Each CDR3 protein gets one entry after TCRdb re-called the multiplex PCR reads with MiXCR. The sample shows under 650,000 distinct CDR3 sequences, 15% to 20% of them seen only once. Material for sequencing was blood. The source of these receptors is a woman in her thirties with Graves' hyperthyroidism.

This rearrangement joins TRBV6-1 to TRBJ2-1, with 8 positions matching TRBD2. Trimming cost V 8 bases and J 7 bases; bases outside gene matches: 7. Germline CDR1 is MNHNS and CDR2 is SASEGT. The CDR3 is made up of 13 amino acids. Here the CDR3 DNA reads TGTGCCAGCCTCCCCCTAGCGGGTAATGAGCAGTTCTTC. Its protein product is CASLPLAGNEQFF.

This chain links TRBV12-3 or TRBV12-4 with TRBJ1-1; D is undetermined. CDR3 length: 13 residues. V lost 4 bases and J 8 bases, leaving 14 bases between the germline ends. CDR3 DNA sequence: TGTGCCAGCAGTTCCCCGGGCAGTCAGGAAGCTTTCTTT. This sequence encodes CASSSPGSQEAFF.

This clonotype was observed a handful of times. V and J are TRBV4-1 and TRBJ2-4; no clear D. The V and J ends lost 1 base and 8 bases respectively, with 15 bases between them. Germline loops: CDR1 MGHRA, CDR2 YSYEKL. The CDR3 sequence is 15 residues long. The DNA of the CDR3 is TGCGCCAGCAGCCAAGGGGGTGCAGATGAGGACATTCAGTACTTC. Protein product: CASSQGGADEDIQYF.

This clonotype was counted between two and nine times. V is TRBV24-1 and J is TRBJ2-3; a possible D gene is TRBD1 (6 bases). The CDR3 covers 13 residues. Trimming cost V 5 bases and J 4 bases, with 9 bases left between them. The germline V gene has CDR1 KGHDR and CDR2 SFDVKD. CDR3 protein: CATSAEGADTQYF. In DNA, the CDR3 is TGTGCCACCAGTGCAGAGGGGGCAGATACGCAGTATTTT.

In its sample, this clonotype was seen a few times. The genes are TRBV10-3 and TRBJ2-2; 8 bases are shared with TRBD1. The CDR3 extends over 16 amino acids. Germline loops: CDR1 ENHRY, CDR2 SYGVKD. V was clipped by 3 bases and J by 1 base; unmatched bases: 4. The CDR3 sequence is CAISELGTGNTGELFF. The CDR3 DNA follows: TGTGCCATCAGTGAACTTGGGACAGGGAACACCGGGGAGCTGTTTTTT.

In this sample, this clonotype turned up many times. In DNA, the CDR3 is TGTGCCAGCAGCAGGATTGAGGTGGAGACCCAGTACTTC. Translating gives CASSRIEVETQYF. The J gene is TRBJ2-5, the V gene TRBV12-3 or TRBV12-4; the D is unclear. The CDR3 is 13 amino acids. V was clipped by 6 bases and J by 5 bases, with 13 bases between them.

The sample holds many counts of this clonotype. V is TRBV15 and J is TRBJ2-7, with TRBD2 identical over 10 bases. J lost 2 bases, V lost 7 bases, and 14 bases had no gene match. Germline V lookup: CDR1 LNHNV, CDR2 YYDKDF (reference sequence). The CDR3 is 17 residues long. The CDR3 region has the DNA TGTGCCACCACCCCGCTGGCAGAAGCGGGAGGGCCCTACGAGCAGTACTTC. The encoded protein is CATTPLAEAGGPYEQYF. The whole variable domain, filled in from reference TRBV15 and TRBJ2-7, reads DAMVIQNPRYQVTQFGKPVTLSCSQTLNHNVMYWYQQKSSQAPKLLFHYYDKDFNNEADTPDNFQSRRPNTSFCFLDIRSPGLGDTAMYLCATTPLAEAGGPYEQYFGPGTRLTVT.

This chain connects TRBV9 to TRBJ1-6, with a weak D call TRBD1 (5 bases). Germline V gives CDR1 SGDLS, CDR2 YYNGEE. V was trimmed by 5 bases and J by 7 bases, leaving 13 bases between them. This CDR3 has 14 residues. The CDR3 region is CASSLRDRNSPLHF. CDR3 in DNA: TGTGCCAGCAGTCTCCGGGACCGAAATTCACCCCTCCACTTT.

The J gene is TRBJ1-1, the V gene TRBV6-1, with D possibly matching TRBD1 (5 bases). CDR1 is MNHNS and CDR2 is SASEGT in the germline V gene. V gave up 8 bases and J gave up 0 bases, with 10 bases separating them. This CDR3 region has 13 residues. The CDR3 spells CASDTGMNTEAFF. CDR3 bases: TGTGCCAGCGATACAGGAATGAACACTGAAGCTTTCTTT.

In this sample, this clonotype turned up many times. The chain links TRBV9 to TRBJ2-7; 7 positions match TRBD2. CDR1 is SGDLS and CDR2 is YYNGEE in the germline V gene. CDR3 length: 16 amino acids. V gave up 4 bases and J gave up 2 bases; unmatched junction bases: 12. CDR3 DNA: TGTGCCAGCAGCACCTCTAGGACTAGTTTTCCCTACGAGCAGTACTTC. It codes for CASSTSRTSFPYEQYF.

Many counts were recorded for this clonotype. J is TRBJ1-5 and V is TRBV2; D unresolved. There are 14 residues in the CDR3. V gave up 4 bases and J gave up 7 bases, with 14 bases separating them. CDR1 and CDR2 from the germline V gene are SNHLY and FYNNEI. The DNA for the CDR3 is TGTGCCAGCAGTGTTAACCCAAGCTGGCAGCCCCAGCATTTT. Its translation: CASSVNPSWQPQHF.

The rearrangement joins TRBV9 to TRBJ2-2; D call uncertain. V lost 1 base, J lost 5 bases, and 6 bases lay in between. CDR1 and CDR2 from the germline V gene are SGDLS and YYNGEE. This CDR3 has 13 residues. The CDR3, as DNA: TGTGCCAGCAGCGTAAGTGTGACCGGGGAGCTGTTTTTT. This translates into CASSVSVTGELFF.

About this clonotype itself: The conserved closing phenylalanine or tryptophan is absent in this CDR3, likely reflecting a read error. The genes are TRBV6-5 and TRBJ1-1; TRBD1 matches at 7 bases. V gave up 2 bases and J gave up 5 bases; unmatched junction bases: 17. Germline V gene sequence: CDR1 MNHEY, CDR2 SVGAGI. The CDR3 consists of 18 residues. The CDR3: CASSYPLNRGVEVTEAFL. DNA for the CDR3: TGTGCCAGCAGTTACCCGTTAAACAGGGGAGTCGAGGTTACTGAAGCTTTCCTT.

This chain joins TRBV6-1 and TRBJ1-2; unclear D gene. V was clipped by 6 bases and J by 3 bases, with 17 bases between them. The germline CDR1 and CDR2 sequences are MNHNS and SASEGT. This CDR3 has 15 amino acids. CDR3 in amino acids: CASSNNRWGDYGYTF. CDR3 coding DNA: TGTGCCAGCAGCAACAACCGGTGGGGAGACTATGGCTACACCTTC.

This clonotype was counted between two and nine times. The chain joins TRBV19 to TRBJ2-1; 8 bases match TRBD1. This CDR3 is built from 15 residues. The germline V gene encodes CDR1 LNHDA and CDR2 SQIVND (reference sequence). The V segment lost 3 bases and the J segment 6 bases; nucleotides outside the gene matches: 7. The CDR3 loop is CASSISTGGRNEQFF. The CDR3 nucleotides read TGTGCCAGTAGTATTAGTACAGGGGGGCGCAATGAGCAGTTCTTC. The entire variable domain, with the rest obtained from reference TRBV19 and TRBJ2-1, is as follows: DGGITQSPKYLFRKEGQNVTLSCEQNLNHDAMYWYRQDPGQGLRLIYYSQIVNDFQKGDIAEGYSVSREKKESFPLTVTSAQKNPTAFYLCASSISTGGRNEQFFGPGTRLTVL.

This chain links TRBV5-1 with TRBJ2-5; no firm D call. The CDR3 covers 14 residues. Germline CDR1 and CDR2: SGHRS and YFSETQ. Trimming left V 1 base short and J 5 bases short, with 12 bases between. CDR3 in DNA: TGCGCCAGCAGCTTGTTCTCTCCCCCGGAGACCCAGTACTTC. This translates into CASSLFSPPETQYF.

This clonotype was seen a few times. This chain connects TRBV11-3 to TRBJ2-2; no reliable D call. Trimming stripped 8 bases from V and 0 bases from J, with 7 bases between. The germline CDR1 and CDR2 sequences are SGHNT and YENEEA. The CDR3 sequence is 13 residues long. CDR3 DNA: TGTGCCAGCGGGATCTCGAACACCGGGGAGCTGTTTTTT. This gives the protein CASGISNTGELFF.

This clonotype was detected many times. The V call is TRBV7-2, the J call TRBJ1-6; 9 bases are shared with TRBD1. The CDR3 contains 15 residues. The germline gives CDR1 SGHTA, CDR2 FQGNSA. J gave up 9 bases and V 3 bases, and 6 bases lay outside the gene matches. The CDR3 nucleotides read TGTGCCAGCAGCTTCGGACAGGGGATGATTTCACCCCTCCACTTT. Amino acid sequence: CASSFGQGMISPLHF. Looking up the rest from reference TRBV7-2 and TRBJ1-6 gives the full variable domain: GAGVSQSPSNKVTEKGKDVELRCDPISGHTALYWYRQSLGQGLEFLIYFQGNSAPDKSGLPSDRFSAERTGGSVSTLTIQRTQQEDSAVYLCASSFGQGMISPLHFGNGTRLTVT.

There are a few counts of this clonotype. This chain joins TRBV20-1 and TRBJ2-1, with 12 bases aligning to TRBD2. The V gene end was trimmed by 1 base and the J gene end by 7 bases; junction bases not matched to a gene: 8. The CDR3 consists of 16 residues. Germline V gives CDR1 DFQATT, CDR2 SNEGSKA (reference sequence). The CDR3 loop reads CSARALTSGRINEQFF. The DNA for the CDR3 is TGCAGTGCTAGAGCCCTGACTAGCGGGAGAATAAATGAGCAGTTCTTC.

This clonotype occurred many times. The V and J genes are TRBV20-1 and TRBJ1-1, with 7 positions matching TRBD1. The CDR3 length is 14 residues. V gave up 0 bases and J gave up 3 bases; unmatched junction bases: 4. Germline V gene data show CDR1 as DFQATT and CDR2 as SNEGSKA (reference sequence). The CDR3 sequence is CSARDRGGYTEAFF. CDR3 nucleotides: TGCAGTGCTAGAGATAGAGGGGGCTACACTGAAGCTTTCTTT.